This TCR beta chain was identified in a study of long-term antiretroviral therapy in people with HIV. Findings and limits, study-wide: At every time point, clones expanded before ART dominated the repertoire. In HIV, the repertoires covered a tighter span of CDR3 lengths than in controls. Diversity remained lower than transplant donor controls, even though it increased after ART.

Samples were assayed with immunoSEQ v3.0 at survey level. Data came from immunoSEQ multiplex PCR; TCRdb stores just in-frame clones and leaves some out. The table shows some 30,000 clones, with around 93% occurring only once. This CDR3 is 12 amino acids long. Germline V gene sequence: CDR1 GTSNPN, CDR2 SVGIG (reference sequence). The V and J ends lost 0 bases and 4 bases respectively, with 6 bases between them. In the case of this clone: What it recognizes is unknown.

J is TRBJ2-5 and V is TRBV30; D is possibly TRBD1 (5 bases). The TCR originated in a man aged 50 or older with HIV. Sequences were derived from unsorted PBMCs, sampled more than 7.3 years after starting antiretroviral therapy. CDR3 loop: CAWSVRGETQYF. CDR3 nucleotide sequence: TGTGCCTGGAGTGTAAGGGGAGAGACCCAGTACTTC.